These 3 T cell receptor beta chains were sequenced from one sample in a study of immune cell composition in non-small cell lung cancer. Some clones are missing from TCRdb's copy, which holds only in-frame ones; the method was immunoSEQ multiplex PCR. Here the sample spans about 2,200 clones, almost 70% being singletons. Normal lung sampling was at least 3 cm from the tumour, as distant as possible. Sequencing used non-adjacent lung tissue. The receptors here all came from a human donor with non-small cell lung cancer.

The chain joins TRBV19 to TRBJ2-1, with 8 bases lining up with TRBD1. CDR3 length: 14 amino acids. V shed 7 bases and J 7 bases; nucleotides not matched to a gene: 9. Looked up from germline, CDR1 is LNHDA and CDR2 is SQIVND (reference sequence). CDR3 in DNA: TGTGCCAGTAAAGTGGCGACAGGGGTAAATGAGCAGTTCTTC. This translates into CASKVATGVNEQFF.

This clone was counted between two and nine times. One end of the junction is discordant with germline, which a read error may explain. The gene calls are TRBV7-7 and TRBJ2-1; TRBD1 matches at 8 bases. The CDR3 runs 15 residues. CDR1 and CDR2 from the germline V gene are SSHAT and FNYEAQ (reference sequence). This CDR3 reads CASSPTGATYNEQFF. Written as DNA, the CDR3 is TGTGCTAGCAGCCCGACAGGGGCCACCTACAATGAGCAGTTCTTC. Full variable domain (missing parts from reference TRBV7-7 and TRBJ2-1): GAGVSQSPRYKVTKRGQDVTLRCDPISSHATLYWYQQALGQGPEFLTYFNYEAQPDKSGLPSDRFSAERPEGSISTLTIQRTEQRDSAMYRCASSPTGATYNEQFFGPGTRLTVL.

This chain joins TRBV7-2 and TRBJ1-3, with 7 bases lining up with TRBD1. Trimming at V came to 5 bases and at J to 0 bases, leaving 4 bases not matched to a gene. There are 15 residues in the CDR3. CDR1 and CDR2 (germline): SGHTA, FQGNSA. The CDR3 is CASSRDSVSGNTIYF. DNA of the CDR3: TGTGCCAGCAGCAGGGACAGCGTCTCTGGAAACACCATATATTTT.